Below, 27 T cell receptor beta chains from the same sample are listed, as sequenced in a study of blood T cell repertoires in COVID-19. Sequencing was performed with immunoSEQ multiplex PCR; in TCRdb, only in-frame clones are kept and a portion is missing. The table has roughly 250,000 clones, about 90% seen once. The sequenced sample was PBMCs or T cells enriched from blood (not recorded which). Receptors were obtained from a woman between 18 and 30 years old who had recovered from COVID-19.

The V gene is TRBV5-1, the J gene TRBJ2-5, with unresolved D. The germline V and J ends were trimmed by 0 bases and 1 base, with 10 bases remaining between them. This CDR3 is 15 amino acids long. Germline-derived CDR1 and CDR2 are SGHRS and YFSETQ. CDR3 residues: CASSLDWATQETQYF. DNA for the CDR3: TGCGCCAGCAGCTTGGATTGGGCAACCCAAGAGACCCAGTACTTC.

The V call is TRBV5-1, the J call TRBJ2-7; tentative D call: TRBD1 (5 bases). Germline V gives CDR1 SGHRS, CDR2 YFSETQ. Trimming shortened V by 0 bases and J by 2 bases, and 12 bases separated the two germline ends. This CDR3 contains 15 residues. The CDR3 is CASSLASGSTYEQYF. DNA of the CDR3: TGCGCCAGCAGCTTGGCGTCAGGGTCCACCTACGAGCAGTACTTC.

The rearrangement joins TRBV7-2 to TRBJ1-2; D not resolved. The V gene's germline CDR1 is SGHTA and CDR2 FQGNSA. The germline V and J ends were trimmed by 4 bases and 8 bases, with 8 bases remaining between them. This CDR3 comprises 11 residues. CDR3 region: CASSSTGGYTF. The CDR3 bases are TGTGCCAGCAGCTCTACCGGGGGCTACACCTTC. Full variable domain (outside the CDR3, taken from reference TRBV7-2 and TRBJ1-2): GAGVSQSPSNKVTEKGKDVELRCDPISGHTALYWYRQSLGQGLEFLIYFQGNSAPDKSGLPSDRFSAERTGGSVSTLTIQRTQQEDSAVYLCASSSTGGYTFGSGTRLTVV.

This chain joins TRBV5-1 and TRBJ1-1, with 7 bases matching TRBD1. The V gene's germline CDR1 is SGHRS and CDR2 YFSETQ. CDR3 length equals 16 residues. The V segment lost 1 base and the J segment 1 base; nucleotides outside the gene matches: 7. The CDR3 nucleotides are TGCGCCAGCAGCTTGTTGACAGGGAGGAGGAACACTGAAGCTTTCTTT. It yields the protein CASSLLTGRRNTEAFF.

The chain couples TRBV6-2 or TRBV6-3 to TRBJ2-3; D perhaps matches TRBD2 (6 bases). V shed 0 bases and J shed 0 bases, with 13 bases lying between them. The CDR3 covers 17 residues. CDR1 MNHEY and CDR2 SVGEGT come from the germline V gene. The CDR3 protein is CASSYSSGEASTDTQYF. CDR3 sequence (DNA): TGTGCCAGCAGTTACTCGTCGGGGGAGGCTAGCACAGATACGCAGTATTTT.

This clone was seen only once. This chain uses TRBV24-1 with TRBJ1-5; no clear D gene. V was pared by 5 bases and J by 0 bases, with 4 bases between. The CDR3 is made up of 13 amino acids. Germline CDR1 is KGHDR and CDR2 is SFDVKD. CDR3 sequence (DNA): TGTGCCACCAGTGCTTATAGCAATCAGCCCCAGCATTTT. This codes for CATSAYSNQPQHF.

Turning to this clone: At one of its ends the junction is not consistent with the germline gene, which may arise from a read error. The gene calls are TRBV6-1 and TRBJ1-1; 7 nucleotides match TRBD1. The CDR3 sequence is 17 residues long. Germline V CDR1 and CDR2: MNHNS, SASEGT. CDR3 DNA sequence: TGTGCCAGCAGGGAAGGGACAGTCTGGGATGGGGACACTGAAGCTTTCTTT. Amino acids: CASREGTVWDGDTEAFF.

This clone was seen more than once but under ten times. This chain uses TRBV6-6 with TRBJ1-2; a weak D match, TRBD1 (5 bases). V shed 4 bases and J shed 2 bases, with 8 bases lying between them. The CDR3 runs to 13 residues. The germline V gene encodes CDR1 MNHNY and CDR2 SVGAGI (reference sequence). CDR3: CASSFPGNYGYTF. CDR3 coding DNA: TGTGCCAGCAGTTTTCCAGGGAACTATGGCTACACCTTC.

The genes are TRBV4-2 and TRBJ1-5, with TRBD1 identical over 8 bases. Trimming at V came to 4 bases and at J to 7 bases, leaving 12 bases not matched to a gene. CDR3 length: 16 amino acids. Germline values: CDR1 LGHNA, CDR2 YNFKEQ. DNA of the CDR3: TGTGCCAGCAGCCGAAGAGGGGGACAGGACGACCAGCCCCAGCATTTT. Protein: CASSRRGGQDDQPQHF.

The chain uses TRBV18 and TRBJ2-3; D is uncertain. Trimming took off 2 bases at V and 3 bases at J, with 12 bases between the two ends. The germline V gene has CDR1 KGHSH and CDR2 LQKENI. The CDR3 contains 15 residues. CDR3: CASSPSEIDTDTQYF. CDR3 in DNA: TGTGCCAGCTCACCATCGGAGATAGATACAGATACGCAGTATTTT.

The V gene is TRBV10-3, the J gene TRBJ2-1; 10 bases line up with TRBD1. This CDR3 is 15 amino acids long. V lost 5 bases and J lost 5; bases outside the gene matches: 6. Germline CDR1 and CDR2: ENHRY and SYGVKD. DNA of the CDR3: TGTGCCATCAGTCCCCGGACAGGGGGGGACAATGAGCAGTTCTTC. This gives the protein CAISPRTGGDNEQFF.

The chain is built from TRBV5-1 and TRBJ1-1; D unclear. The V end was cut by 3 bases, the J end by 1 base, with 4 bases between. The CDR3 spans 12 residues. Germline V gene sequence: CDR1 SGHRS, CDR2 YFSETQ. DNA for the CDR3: TGCGCCAGCAGCTCGTCGAACACTGAAGCTTTCTTT. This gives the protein CASSSSNTEAFF.

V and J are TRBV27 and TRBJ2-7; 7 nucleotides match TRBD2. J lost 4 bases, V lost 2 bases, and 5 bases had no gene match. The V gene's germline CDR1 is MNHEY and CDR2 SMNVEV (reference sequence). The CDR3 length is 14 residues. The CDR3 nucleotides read TGTGCCAGCAGTTTAGTGTCTAGCGGATACGAGCAGTACTTC. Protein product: CASSLVSSGYEQYF.

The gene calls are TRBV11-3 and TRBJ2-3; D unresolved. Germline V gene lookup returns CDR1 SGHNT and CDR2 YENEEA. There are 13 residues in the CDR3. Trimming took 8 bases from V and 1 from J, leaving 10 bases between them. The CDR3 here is CASRAPGTDTQYF. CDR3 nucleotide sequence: TGTGCCAGCCGCGCCCCCGGCACAGATACGCAGTATTTT. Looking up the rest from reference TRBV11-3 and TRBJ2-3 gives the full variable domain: EAGVVQSPRYKIIEKKQPVAFWCNPISGHNTLYWYLQNLGQGPELLIRYENEEAVDDSQLPKDRFSAERLKGVDSTLKIQPAELGDSAVYLCASRAPGTDTQYFGPGTRLTVL.

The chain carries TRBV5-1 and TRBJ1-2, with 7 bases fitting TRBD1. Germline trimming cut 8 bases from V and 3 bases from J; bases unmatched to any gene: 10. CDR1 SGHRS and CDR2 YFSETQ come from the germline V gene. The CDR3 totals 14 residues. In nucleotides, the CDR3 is TGCGCCAGTAGTATCGCAGGGGGAGACTATGGCTACACCTTC. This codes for CASSIAGGDYGYTF.

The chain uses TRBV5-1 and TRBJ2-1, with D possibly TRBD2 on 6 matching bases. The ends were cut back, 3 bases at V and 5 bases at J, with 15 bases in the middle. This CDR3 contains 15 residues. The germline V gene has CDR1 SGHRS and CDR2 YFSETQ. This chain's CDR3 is CASSSIRDSHNEQFF. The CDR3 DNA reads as TGCGCCAGCAGCTCGATCCGGGACTCTCACAATGAGCAGTTCTTC.

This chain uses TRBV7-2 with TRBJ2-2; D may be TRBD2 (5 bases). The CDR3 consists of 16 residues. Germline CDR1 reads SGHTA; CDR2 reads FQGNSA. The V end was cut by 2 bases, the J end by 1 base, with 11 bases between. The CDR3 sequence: CASSLRGNRNTGELFF. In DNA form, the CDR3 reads TGTGCCAGCAGCTTAAGAGGGAATCGGAACACCGGGGAGCTGTTTTTT.

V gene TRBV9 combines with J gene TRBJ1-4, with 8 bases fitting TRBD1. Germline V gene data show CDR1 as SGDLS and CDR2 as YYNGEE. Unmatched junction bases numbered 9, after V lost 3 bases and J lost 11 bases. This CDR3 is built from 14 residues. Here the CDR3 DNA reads TGTGCCAGCAGCGGAGAGGCAGGGGGCGCGAAACTGTTTTTT. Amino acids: CASSGEAGGAKLFF.

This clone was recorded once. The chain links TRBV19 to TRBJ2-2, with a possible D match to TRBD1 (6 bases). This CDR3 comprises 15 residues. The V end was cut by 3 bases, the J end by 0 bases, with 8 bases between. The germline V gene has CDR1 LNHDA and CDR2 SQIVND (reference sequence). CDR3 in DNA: TGTGCCAGTAGTATCGGGACAACGAACACCGGGGAGCTGTTTTTT. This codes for CASSIGTTNTGELFF.

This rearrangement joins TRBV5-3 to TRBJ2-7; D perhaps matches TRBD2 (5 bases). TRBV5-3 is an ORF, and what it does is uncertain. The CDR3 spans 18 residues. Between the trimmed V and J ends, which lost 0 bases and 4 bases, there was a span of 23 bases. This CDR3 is CARSLVNPHLRRSYEQYF. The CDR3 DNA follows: TGTGCCAGAAGCTTGGTTAACCCCCATCTCAGGAGGAGTTACGAGCAGTACTTC.

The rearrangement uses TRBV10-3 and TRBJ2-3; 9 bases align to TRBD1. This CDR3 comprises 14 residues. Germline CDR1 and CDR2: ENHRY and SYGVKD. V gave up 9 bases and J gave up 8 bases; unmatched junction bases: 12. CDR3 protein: CAICTGGEGGTQYF. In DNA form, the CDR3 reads TGTGCCATTTGTACAGGGGGCGAGGGTGGTACGCAGTATTTT.

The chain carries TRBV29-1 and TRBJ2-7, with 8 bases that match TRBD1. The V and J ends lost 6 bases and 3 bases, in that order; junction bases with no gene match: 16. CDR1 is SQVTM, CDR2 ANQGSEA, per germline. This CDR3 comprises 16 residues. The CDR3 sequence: CSVPTTGQGPDYEQYF. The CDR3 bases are TGCAGCGTCCCTACTACTGGACAGGGCCCTGACTACGAGCAGTACTTC.

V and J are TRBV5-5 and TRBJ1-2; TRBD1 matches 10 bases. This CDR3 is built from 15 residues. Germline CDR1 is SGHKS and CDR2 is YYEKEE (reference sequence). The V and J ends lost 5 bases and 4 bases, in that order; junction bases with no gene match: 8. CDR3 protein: CASSIGQGGFYGYTF. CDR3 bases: TGTGCCAGCAGTATAGGACAGGGGGGTTTCTATGGCTACACCTTC.

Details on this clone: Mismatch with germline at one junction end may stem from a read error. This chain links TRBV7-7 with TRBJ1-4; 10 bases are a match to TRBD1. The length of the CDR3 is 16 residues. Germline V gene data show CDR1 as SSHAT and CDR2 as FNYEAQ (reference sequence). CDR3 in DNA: TGTGCTAGCAGTTTCGGACAGGGGGTGACTAATGAAAAACTGTTTTTT. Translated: CASSFGQGVTNEKLFF.

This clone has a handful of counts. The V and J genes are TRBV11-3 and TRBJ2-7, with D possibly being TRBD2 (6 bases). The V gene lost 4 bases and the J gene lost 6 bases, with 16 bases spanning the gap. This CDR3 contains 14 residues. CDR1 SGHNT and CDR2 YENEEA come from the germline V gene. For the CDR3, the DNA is TGTGCCAGCAGCTATCCCAACGGGGGAGGCGAGCAGTACTTC. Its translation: CASSYPNGGGEQYF.

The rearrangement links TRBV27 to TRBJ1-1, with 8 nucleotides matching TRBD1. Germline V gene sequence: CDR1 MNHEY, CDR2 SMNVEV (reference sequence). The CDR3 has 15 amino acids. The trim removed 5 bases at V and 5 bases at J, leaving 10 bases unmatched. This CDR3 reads CASSPGQGAETEAFF. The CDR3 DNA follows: TGTGCCAGCAGTCCAGGACAGGGTGCGGAGACTGAAGCTTTCTTT.

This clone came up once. CDR3 sequence (DNA): TGTGCCAGCAAGGGTCGGGGGAACGAGCAGTACTTC. Residues: CASKGRGNEQYF. This sequence joins TRBV14 and TRBJ2-7, with D possibly matching TRBD2 (6 bases). The germline CDR1 and CDR2 sequences are SGHDN and FVKESK. V lost 7 bases to trimming and J lost 5 bases, with 12 bases between them. The length of the CDR3 is 12 residues. The variable domain in full, with the rest retrieved from reference TRBV14 and TRBJ2-7, is EAGVTQFPSHSVIEKGQTVTLRCDPISGHDNLYWYRRVMGKEIKFLLHFVKESKQDESGMPNNRFLAERTGGTYSTLKVQPAELEDSGVYFCASKGRGNEQYFGPGTRLTVT.